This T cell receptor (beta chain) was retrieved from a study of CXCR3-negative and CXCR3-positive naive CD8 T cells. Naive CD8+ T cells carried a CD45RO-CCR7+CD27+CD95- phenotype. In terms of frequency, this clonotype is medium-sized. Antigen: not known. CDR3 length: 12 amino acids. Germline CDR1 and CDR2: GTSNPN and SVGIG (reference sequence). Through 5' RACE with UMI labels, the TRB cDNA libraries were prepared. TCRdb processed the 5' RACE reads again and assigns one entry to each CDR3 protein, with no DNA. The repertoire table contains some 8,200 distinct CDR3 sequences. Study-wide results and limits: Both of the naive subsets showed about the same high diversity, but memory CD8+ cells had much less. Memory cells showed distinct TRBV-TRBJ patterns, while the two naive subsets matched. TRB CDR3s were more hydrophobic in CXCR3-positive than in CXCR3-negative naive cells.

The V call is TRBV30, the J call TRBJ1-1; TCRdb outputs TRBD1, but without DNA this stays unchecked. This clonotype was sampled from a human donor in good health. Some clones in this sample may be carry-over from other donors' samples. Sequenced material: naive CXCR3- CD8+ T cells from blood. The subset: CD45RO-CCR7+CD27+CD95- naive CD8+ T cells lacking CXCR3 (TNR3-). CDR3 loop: CAWSGDSTEAFF.